Listed below are T cell receptor beta chains from one sample, sequenced in a study of radiotherapy plus CTLA-4 blockade in lung cancer. TCRdb's copy holds only in-frame clones and misses some; the assay was immunoSEQ multiplex PCR. The sample records about 28,000 clones, 70% to 85% being singletons. This material consisted of peripheral blood, taken from a patient treated with radiotherapy plus ipilimumab. The receptors were gathered from a human donor with non-small cell lung cancer who had stable disease on radiotherapy plus ipilimumab. CDR3s include the opening cysteine and the closing phenylalanine or tryptophan. The order of the fields is CDR3 length, V gene, J gene, clone size, D gene, CDR3 DNA, CDR3 protein. D genes are given only for firm matches. Size tells how often a clone was seen (once, few, many) or the class of an expanded clone, and some rows leave it out.

CDR3 length: 15
V gene: TRBV10-3
J gene: TRBJ1-2
clone size: NA
D gene: NA
CDR3 DNA: TGTGCCATCAGTGAGTCGGGGAGAGCCACCTATGGCTACACCTTC
CDR3 protein: CAISESGRATYGYTF

CDR3 length: 13
V gene: TRBV4-1
J gene: TRBJ1-2
clone size: NA
D gene: NA
CDR3 DNA: TGCGCCAGCAGCCAAGAGGGACTGAGAGGCTACACCTTC
CDR3 protein: CASSQEGLRGYTF

CDR3 length: 15
V gene: TRBV6-5
J gene: TRBJ1-3
clone size: NA
D gene: NA
CDR3 DNA: TGTGCCAGCAGTTACAGCGGAGGGAGAGGAAACACCATATATTTT
CDR3 protein: CASSYSGGRGNTIYF

CDR3 length: 14
V gene: TRBV11-2
J gene: TRBJ1-2
clone size: NA
D gene: NA
CDR3 DNA: TGTGCCAGCAGCCAGGATTTCCCCACATATGGCTACACCTTC
CDR3 protein: CASSQDFPTYGYTF

CDR3 length: 12
V gene: TRBV2
J gene: TRBJ1-1
clone size: NA
D gene: NA
CDR3 DNA: TGTGCCACCAGCGGGCAGGGCGCTGAAGCTTTCTTT
CDR3 protein: CATSGQGAEAFF

CDR3 length: 11
V gene: TRBV6-1
J gene: TRBJ1-2
clone size: NA
D gene: NA
CDR3 DNA: TGTGCCAGCAACGGGAGGGCAGGCTACACCTTC
CDR3 protein: CASNGRAGYTF

CDR3 length: 16
V gene: TRBV25-1
J gene: TRBJ1-1
clone size: NA
D gene: NA
CDR3 DNA: TGTGCCAGCGGGTCTCTGTTACGTCGAGGGAACACTGAAGCTTTCTTT
CDR3 protein: CASGSLLRRGNTEAFF

CDR3 length: 10
V gene: TRBV29-1
J gene: TRBJ2-4
clone size: NA
D gene: NA
CDR3 DNA: TGCAGCGTTGGTACAGAGACTAAGTACTTC
CDR3 protein: CSVGTETKYF

CDR3 length: 20
V gene: TRBV28
J gene: TRBJ2-1
clone size: NA
D gene: TRBD2
CDR3 DNA: TGTGCCAGCAGTGGGGCTCTTGGGCGGACTAGCGGGGACTCCTACAATGAGCAGTTCTTC
CDR3 protein: CASSGALGRTSGDSYNEQFF

CDR3 length: 13
V gene: TRBV6-5
J gene: TRBJ1-5
clone size: NA
D gene: NA
CDR3 DNA: TGTGCCAGCAGTCTCAGGGACGGTCAGCCCCAGCATTTT
CDR3 protein: CASSLRDGQPQHF

CDR3 length: 13
V gene: TRBV10-3
J gene: TRBJ1-3
clone size: once
D gene: NA
CDR3 DNA: TGTGCCATCTCGGGCATCTCTGGAAACACCATATATTTT
CDR3 protein: CAISGISGNTIYF

CDR3 length: 14
V gene: TRBV5-8
J gene: TRBJ2-2
clone size: NA
D gene: NA
CDR3 DNA: TGTGCCAGCAGCTTGGAGCCGGCCACCGGGGAGCTGTTTTTT
CDR3 protein: CASSLEPATGELFF

CDR3 length: 16
V gene: TRBV28
J gene: TRBJ2-5
clone size: NA
D gene: TRBD1
CDR3 DNA: TGTGCCAGCAGGCTCCGTCCCGGGACAGTTCAAGAGACCCAGTACTTC
CDR3 protein: CASRLRPGTVQETQYF

CDR3 length: 16
V gene: TRBV5-4
J gene: TRBJ2-3
clone size: NA
D gene: TRBD1
CDR3 DNA: TGTGCCAGCAGCCCTACAGGGGGTTCTAGCACAGATACGCAGTATTTT
CDR3 protein: CASSPTGGSSTDTQYF

CDR3 length: 13
V gene: TRBV7-9
J gene: TRBJ1-1
clone size: once
D gene: NA
CDR3 DNA: TGTGCCAGCAGCTTAGAGTTGAACACTGAAGCTTTCTTT
CDR3 protein: CASSLELNTEAFF

CDR3 length: 16
V gene: TRBV11-2
J gene: TRBJ2-5
clone size: once
D gene: NA
CDR3 DNA: TGTGCCAGCAGCTTAGAACTCAGGTGGGGCCGGGAGACCCAGTACTTC
CDR3 protein: CASSLELRWGRETQYF

CDR3 length: 15
V gene: TRBV6-1
J gene: TRBJ1-4
clone size: medium-sized
D gene: NA
CDR3 DNA: TGTGCCAGCAGTGAATCAGGGGATGTCGATGAAAAACTGTTTTTT
CDR3 protein: CASSESGDVDEKLFF

CDR3 length: 13
V gene: TRBV5-8
J gene: TRBJ2-4
clone size: once
D gene: NA
CDR3 DNA: TGTGCCAGCAGCTTGGGGGGAGCAAACATTCAGTACTTC
CDR3 protein: CASSLGGANIQYF

CDR3 length: 13
V gene: TRBV27
J gene: TRBJ1-1
clone size: NA
D gene: NA
CDR3 DNA: TGTGCCAGCAGCGTTCTTATGCGGACTGAAGCTTTCTTT
CDR3 protein: CASSVLMRTEAFF

CDR3 length: 16
V gene: TRBV2
J gene: TRBJ1-1
clone size: NA
D gene: TRBD1
CDR3 DNA: TGTGCCAGCAGGGGGGACAGGGGGCGCGATAAGGCTGAAGCTTTCTTT
CDR3 protein: CASRGDRGRDKAEAFF

CDR3 length: 15
V gene: TRBV5-1
J gene: TRBJ2-7
clone size: NA
D gene: NA
CDR3 DNA: TGCGCCAGCAGCTCCCTACAGGGAACCCTCTACGAGCAGTACTTC
CDR3 protein: CASSSLQGTLYEQYF

CDR3 length: 11
V gene: TRBV20-1
J gene: TRBJ1-1
clone size: NA
D gene: NA
CDR3 DNA: TGCAGTGCCCCCGAATACACTGAAGCTTTCTTT
CDR3 protein: CSAPEYTEAFF

CDR3 length: 15
V gene: TRBV6-6
J gene: TRBJ1-2
clone size: few
D gene: NA
CDR3 DNA: TGTGCCAGCAGCCTAGGTCCGGGTTCAGTCTATGGCTACACCTTC
CDR3 protein: CASSLGPGSVYGYTF

CDR3 length: 15
V gene: TRBV11-2
J gene: TRBJ2-7
clone size: NA
D gene: NA
CDR3 DNA: TGTGCCAGCAGCTTTGGGGCGGGGGCTTACTACGAGCAGTACTTC
CDR3 protein: CASSFGAGAYYEQYF

CDR3 length: 15
V gene: TRBV9
J gene: TRBJ2-7
clone size: once
D gene: NA
CDR3 DNA: TGTGCCAGCAGCGTAGGCCTCCAGAGCTCCTACGAGCAGTACTTC
CDR3 protein: CASSVGLQSSYEQYF

CDR3 length: 16
V gene: TRBV6-1
J gene: TRBJ1-3
clone size: NA
D gene: TRBD1
CDR3 DNA: TGTGCCAGCAGTGACCGGGACAGGATCGCTGGAAACACCATATATTTT
CDR3 protein: CASSDRDRIAGNTIYF

CDR3 length: 14
V gene: TRBV6-5
J gene: TRBJ2-7
clone size: NA
D gene: NA
CDR3 DNA: TGTGCCAGCAGTTTGGATAGGACACACTACGAGCAGTACTTC
CDR3 protein: CASSLDRTHYEQYF

CDR3 length: 13
V gene: TRBV6-5
J gene: TRBJ2-2
clone size: NA
D gene: NA
CDR3 DNA: TGTGCCAGCAGTGGGCTTTGGACCGGGGAGCTGTTTTTT
CDR3 protein: CASSGLWTGELFF

CDR3 length: 15
V gene: TRBV5-1
J gene: TRBJ1-5
clone size: NA
D gene: NA
CDR3 DNA: TGCGCCAGCAGCATTCAGGGGAATAGCAATCAGCCCCAGCATTTT
CDR3 protein: CASSIQGNSNQPQHF

CDR3 length: 17
V gene: TRBV5-4
J gene: TRBJ1-2
clone size: NA
D gene: TRBD1
CDR3 DNA: TGTGCCAGCAGCTTACCCACCGGGACAGTGGGATTCTATGGCTACACCTTC
CDR3 protein: CASSLPTGTVGFYGYTF

CDR3 length: 16
V gene: TRBV10-3
J gene: TRBJ1-5
clone size: NA
D gene: NA
CDR3 DNA: TGTGCCATCAGTCGAGGCCGCGGGGACAGCAATCAGCCCCAGCATTTT
CDR3 protein: CAISRGRGDSNQPQHF

CDR3 length: 15
V gene: TRBV5-1
J gene: TRBJ2-3
clone size: NA
D gene: TRBD2
CDR3 DNA: TGCGCCAGCAGCTTGGTAGCGGGGGGGACAGATACGCAGTATTTT
CDR3 protein: CASSLVAGGTDTQYF

CDR3 length: 15
V gene: TRBV30
J gene: TRBJ1-1
clone size: NA
D gene: NA
CDR3 DNA: TGTGCCTGGAGTGTATGGTATCTGGAGAACACTGAAGCTTTCTTT
CDR3 protein: CAWSVWYLENTEAFF

CDR3 length: 16
V gene: TRBV19
J gene: TRBJ1-5
clone size: once
D gene: NA
CDR3 DNA: TGTGCCAGTAGTATAGAAGGTTTCTATAGCAATCAGCCCCAGCATTTT
CDR3 protein: CASSIEGFYSNQPQHF

CDR3 length: 14
V gene: TRBV6-1
J gene: TRBJ2-1
clone size: NA
D gene: NA
CDR3 DNA: TGTGCCAGCAGTGTCCAGGACGGGTACAATGAGCAGTTCTTC
CDR3 protein: CASSVQDGYNEQFF

CDR3 length: 15
V gene: TRBV21-1
J gene: TRBJ1-2
clone size: NA
D gene: NA
CDR3 DNA: TGTGCCAGCAGCAAAGGGGTAATTCACCCCTATGGCTACACCTTC
CDR3 protein: CASSKGVIHPYGYTF

CDR3 length: 17
V gene: TRBV5-1
J gene: TRBJ1-4
clone size: NA
D gene: NA
CDR3 DNA: TGCGCCAGCAGCCCGGGGCGGGACGGATTAGGGTACGAAAAACTGTTTTTT
CDR3 protein: CASSPGRDGLGYEKLFF

CDR3 length: 13
V gene: TRBV19
J gene: TRBJ1-1
clone size: NA
D gene: NA
CDR3 DNA: TGTGCCAGTACCAGTAAATTGAACACTGAAGCTTTCTTT
CDR3 protein: CASTSKLNTEAFF

CDR3 length: 12
V gene: TRBV5-5
J gene: TRBJ2-3
clone size: NA
D gene: NA
CDR3 DNA: TGTGCCAGCAGCCCTAGCACAGATACGCAGTATTTT
CDR3 protein: CASSPSTDTQYF

CDR3 length: 14
V gene: TRBV29-1
J gene: TRBJ2-1
clone size: NA
D gene: NA
CDR3 DNA: TGCAGCGCTACTCGGACTACCAATACCAATGAGCAGTTCTTC
CDR3 protein: CSATRTTNTNEQFF

CDR3 length: 15
V gene: TRBV18
J gene: TRBJ2-7
clone size: NA
D gene: TRBD2
CDR3 DNA: TGTGCCAGCTCTAAGAGCGGGGGGACTAACTACGAGCAGTACTTC
CDR3 protein: CASSKSGGTNYEQYF

CDR3 length: 14
V gene: TRBV18
J gene: TRBJ1-1
clone size: NA
D gene: NA
CDR3 DNA: TGTGCCAGCTCACCAAGACAAAGGAGCACTGAAGCTTTCTTT
CDR3 protein: CASSPRQRSTEAFF

CDR3 length: 16
V gene: TRBV27
J gene: TRBJ1-1
clone size: NA
D gene: TRBD1
CDR3 DNA: TGTGCCAGCAGTGGTGGGACAGCCGAACGGAGGACTGAAGCTTTCTTT
CDR3 protein: CASSGGTAERRTEAFF

CDR3 length: 13
V gene: TRBV2
J gene: TRBJ1-2
clone size: NA
D gene: NA
CDR3 DNA: TGTGCCAGCAATACAGGTCCGGACTATGGCTACACCTTC
CDR3 protein: CASNTGPDYGYTF

CDR3 length: 13
V gene: TRBV7-2
J gene: TRBJ2-1
clone size: NA
D gene: NA
CDR3 DNA: TGTGCCAGCAGCTTACGGCCGTCCAATGAGCAGTTCTTC
CDR3 protein: CASSLRPSNEQFF

CDR3 length: 15
V gene: TRBV13
J gene: TRBJ1-2
clone size: NA
D gene: NA
CDR3 DNA: TGTGCCAGCAGCCCCTCACAGGCAGCTAACTATGGCTACACCTTC
CDR3 protein: CASSPSQAANYGYTF

CDR3 length: 16
V gene: TRBV28
J gene: TRBJ2-7
clone size: NA
D gene: TRBD1
CDR3 DNA: TGTGCCAGCAGTTTCGAGACAGGGGGAAGTCCCTACGAGCAGTACTTC
CDR3 protein: CASSFETGGSPYEQYF

CDR3 length: 16
V gene: TRBV7-6
J gene: TRBJ1-6
clone size: NA
D gene: NA
CDR3 DNA: TGTGCCAGCAGCCGCTCAACCCTCGGCCGGAATTCACCCCTCCACTTT
CDR3 protein: CASSRSTLGRNSPLHF

CDR3 length: 15
V gene: TRBV7-9
J gene: TRBJ1-5
clone size: NA
D gene: NA
CDR3 DNA: TGTGCCAGCAGTTCCCAGGGTTTGAGCAATCAGCCCCAGCATTTT
CDR3 protein: CASSSQGLSNQPQHF

CDR3 length: 15
V gene: TRBV19
J gene: TRBJ2-2
clone size: NA
D gene: TRBD1
CDR3 DNA: TGTGCCAGTAGTATCGCCGGGACAGTCACCGGGGAGCTGTTTTTT
CDR3 protein: CASSIAGTVTGELFF

CDR3 length: 14
V gene: TRBV6-5
J gene: TRBJ1-1
clone size: NA
D gene: NA
CDR3 DNA: TGTGCCAGCAGTTACGTCGGGGTGGGCACTGAAGCTTTCTTT
CDR3 protein: CASSYVGVGTEAFF

CDR3 length: 15
V gene: TRBV6-5
J gene: TRBJ2-2
clone size: NA
D gene: NA
CDR3 DNA: TGTGCCAGCAGGCCCGGGACCCAGGAAACCGGGGAGCTGTTTTTT
CDR3 protein: CASRPGTQETGELFF

CDR3 length: 18
V gene: TRBV13
J gene: TRBJ1-2
clone size: few
D gene: NA
CDR3 DNA: TGTGCCAGCAGCTTAGGCAGGGGAGTAGGAAACGCTAACTATGGCTACACCTTC
CDR3 protein: CASSLGRGVGNANYGYTF

CDR3 length: 16
V gene: TRBV5-4
J gene: TRBJ2-1
clone size: NA
D gene: NA
CDR3 DNA: TGTGCCAGCAGCTCGGCACTCCAGGTGAGGGGCAGTGAGCAGTTCTTC
CDR3 protein: CASSSALQVRGSEQFF